Following are 21 T cell receptor beta chains from one sample sequenced in a study of CD8 T cells in ankylosing spondylitis. TCRdb re-called the 5' RACE reads with MiXCR, one entry per CDR3 protein. This sample has about 360,000 distinct CDR3 sequences; approximately 20% occur once, and the top ten carry around 13%. Sequenced material: blood, either unsorted or a sorted T cell fraction (not recorded which). Every receptor here comes from a male donor with ankylosing spondylitis or in good health (not recorded which).

The V and J genes are TRBV7-8 and TRBJ2-7, with 9 bases lining up with TRBD1. This CDR3 spans 14 amino acids. The junction had 4 bases not matched to a gene; V was cut back by 3 bases and J by 4 bases. In germline, CDR1 is SGHVS, CDR2 FQNEAQ. For the CDR3, the DNA is TGTGCCAGCAGCTTTGGGACAGGGAAATACGAGCAGTACTTC. Translating gives CASSFGTGKYEQYF.

The chain is built from TRBV7-2 and TRBJ2-1; 9 bases align to TRBD1. CDR3 length: 12 amino acids. The junction had 2 bases not matched to a gene; V was cut back by 5 bases and J by 9 bases. Looked up from germline, CDR1 is SGHTA and CDR2 is FQGNSA. This chain's CDR3 is CASSHRGREQFF. As DNA, the CDR3 is TGTGCCAGCAGCCACAGGGGGCGTGAGCAGTTCTTC.

This chain connects TRBV7-9 to TRBJ2-7; maybe TRBD1 (6 bases). Germline loops: CDR1 SEHNR, CDR2 FQNEAQ (reference sequence). The CDR3 is 13 residues long. V shed 5 bases and J shed 1 base, with 9 bases lying between them. CDR3 sequence: CASSGRGSYEQYF. The CDR3 region has the DNA TGTGCCAGCAGCGGCAGGGGATCCTACGAGCAGTACTTC.

In this sample, this clonotype turned up many times. The gene calls are TRBV6-5 and TRBJ2-5; D remains unclear. Trimming shortened V by 2 bases and J by 5 bases, and 6 bases separated the two germline ends. Germline assignment: CDR1 MNHEY and CDR2 SVGAGI. This CDR3 contains 12 residues. Here the CDR3 reads CASSYNRETQYF. CDR3 DNA sequence: TGTGCCAGCAGTTACAACCGGGAGACCCAGTACTTC.

This clonotype was detected a few times. The chain couples TRBV12-3 or TRBV12-4 to TRBJ2-3, with D possibly matching TRBD2 (5 bases). The CDR3 loop spans 15 amino acids. Between the trimmed V and J ends, which lost 3 bases and 4 bases, there was a span of 14 bases. CDR3 loop: CASSFREKEADTQYF. The DNA of the CDR3 is TGTGCCAGCAGTTTTAGGGAAAAGGAGGCAGATACGCAGTATTTT.

J is TRBJ2-7 and V is TRBV27; tentative D call: TRBD1 (6 bases). Germline lookup yields CDR1 MNHEY and CDR2 SMNVEV (reference sequence). V lost 3 bases to trimming and J lost 3 bases, with 9 bases between them. The CDR3 is made up of 13 amino acids. This CDR3 reads CASSFGDNYEQYF. In nucleotides, the CDR3 is TGTGCCAGCAGTTTTGGGGACAACTACGAGCAGTACTTC.

This clonotype turned up a few times. The rearrangement uses TRBV7-8 and TRBJ1-2, with D tentatively TRBD1 (5 bases). Germline CDR1 is SGHVS and CDR2 is FQNEAQ. V was shortened by 10 bases and J by 4 bases, with 13 bases between the two germline ends. CDR3 length equals 12 residues. This chain's CDR3 is CATWGRSYGYTF. The DNA for the CDR3 is TGTGCCACATGGGGACGGTCCTATGGCTACACCTTC.

This clonotype came up a few times. The rearrangement uses TRBV15 and TRBJ2-3; 9 bases line up with TRBD1. V shed 6 bases, J shed 3 bases, and the junction held 4 bases outside the gene matches. The germline gives CDR1 LNHNV, CDR2 YYDKDF (reference sequence). This CDR3 spans 14 amino acids. The CDR3 nucleotides are TGTGCCACCAGACAGGGGGCGGGGACAGATACGCAGTATTTT. It codes for CATRQGAGTDTQYF.

In this sample, this clonotype turned up a few times. The rearrangement joins TRBV3-1 to TRBJ2-5; D gene uncertain. This CDR3 is 16 amino acids long. Trimming left V 0 bases short and J 3 bases short, with 14 bases between. Germline-derived CDR1 and CDR2 are LGHDT and YNNKEL (reference sequence). The CDR3 reads CASSQDLPRWEETQYF. In DNA form, the CDR3 reads TGTGCCAGCAGCCAAGATCTGCCTCGATGGGAAGAGACCCAGTACTTC.

This clonotype was seen more than once but under ten times. The chain uses TRBV24-1 and TRBJ2-1; 9 nucleotides agree with TRBD1. Germline lookup yields CDR1 KGHDR and CDR2 SFDVKD. The CDR3 covers 14 residues. Trimming took 6 bases from V and 5 from J; bases not matched to a gene: 4. CDR3 sequence reads: CATSLQGANNEQFF. The DNA for the CDR3 is TGTGCCACCAGTTTACAGGGGGCCAACAATGAGCAGTTCTTC.

This rearrangement joins TRBV2 to TRBJ2-1; TRBD2 aligns across 14 bases. This CDR3 is built from 17 residues. V was pared by 6 bases and J by 8 bases, with 12 bases of the junction left unmatched. The germline gives CDR1 SNHLY, CDR2 FYNNEI. CDR3 protein: CASSPPGLAGELDEQFF. In nucleotides, the CDR3 is TGTGCCAGCAGCCCCCCGGGACTAGCGGGGGAGTTGGATGAGCAGTTCTTC.

V usage is TRBV11-2 and J usage is TRBJ2-7; 7 bases agree with TRBD1. V shed 4 bases, J shed 2 bases, and the junction held 8 bases outside the gene matches. Germline CDR1 SGHAT, CDR2 FQNNGV. This CDR3 has 15 residues. CDR3 sequence (DNA): TGTGCCAGCAGCTGGTTCAGGGGGATTACCTACGAGCAGTACTTC. Encoded protein: CASSWFRGITYEQYF.

The chain has TRBV29-1 and TRBJ2-7; D is ambiguous. This CDR3 has 12 residues. Trimming removed 0 bases at V and 7 bases at J, with 10 bases between. Germline CDR1 is SQVTM and CDR2 is ANQGSEA. CDR3 in DNA: TGCAGCGTTGAAGATTACCACTCGGAGCAGTACTTC. Its protein product is CSVEDYHSEQYF.

This sequence joins TRBV9 and TRBJ2-7; D not resolved. This CDR3 is built from 14 residues. V was cut by 0 bases and J by 2 bases, with 9 bases left in between. Looked up from germline, CDR1 is SGDLS and CDR2 is YYNGEE. CDR3 nucleotide sequence: TGTGCCAGCAGCGTAGGCGACCGAACCTACGAGCAGTACTTC. The encoded protein is CASSVGDRTYEQYF.

This clonotype was counted only a few times. The V and J genes are TRBV3-1 and TRBJ2-1; D might be TRBD1 or TRBD2, each matching 5 bases. The V end was cut by 8 bases, the J end by 1 base, with 9 bases between. This CDR3 comprises 13 residues. CDR1 and CDR2 (germline): LGHDT, YNNKEL (reference sequence). The CDR3 DNA follows: TGTGCCAGCGGGGGTGTATCCTACAATGAGCAGTTCTTC. It is translated as CASGGVSYNEQFF.

This rearrangement joins TRBV28 to TRBJ2-2, with D possibly matching TRBD2 (5 bases). The germline V gene has CDR1 MDHEN and CDR2 SYDVKM. V lost 5 bases and J lost 5, with 15 bases in between. The CDR3 has 15 amino acids. CDR3 coding DNA: TGTGCCAGCAGTGCCTGGCCTAAGCGGACCGGGGAGCTGTTTTTT. Its translation: CASSAWPKRTGELFF. The complete variable domain, with remaining parts taken from reference TRBV28 and TRBJ2-2, reads DVKVTQSSRYLVKRTGEKVFLECVQDMDHENMFWYRQDPGLGLRLIYFSYDVKMKEKGDIPEGYSVSREKKERFSLILESASTNQTSMYLCASSAWPKRTGELFFGEGSRLTVL.

This clonotype was observed a few times. This chain links TRBV12-3 or TRBV12-4 with TRBJ2-3; perhaps D is TRBD1 or TRBD2 (5 bases each). The CDR3 is 15 residues long. Between the trimmed V and J ends, which lost 2 bases and 2 bases, there was a span of 11 bases. As DNA, the CDR3 is TGTGCCAGCAGTTTATGGGACGATTCCACAGATACGCAGTATTTT. Translating it yields CASSLWDDSTDTQYF.

The genes are TRBV25-1 and TRBJ2-1; 7 nucleotides agree with TRBD2. Germline assignment: CDR1 MGHDK and CDR2 SYGVNS. The CDR3 covers 13 residues. V lost 5 bases, J lost 7 bases, and 5 bases stayed unmatched. In DNA form, the CDR3 reads TGTGCCAGCAGTACGCAGGGAGGGAATGAGCAGTTCTTC. Its translation: CASSTQGGNEQFF. The entire variable domain, with the rest obtained from reference TRBV25-1 and TRBJ2-1, is as follows: EADIYQTPRYLVIGTGKKITLECSQTMGHDKMYWYQQDPGMELHLIHYSYGVNSTEKGDLSSESTVSRIRTEHFPLTLESARPSHTSQYLCASSTQGGNEQFFGPGTRLTVL.

The gene calls are TRBV10-2 and TRBJ2-7, with D tentatively TRBD1 (5 bases). This CDR3 is 16 amino acids long. Trimming cost V 1 base and J 0 bases, with 13 bases left between them. CDR1 and CDR2 from the germline V gene are WSHSY and SAAADI. The CDR3 DNA reads TGCGCCAGCAGTGAGTTGGGGCGGCCAGACTCCTACGAGCAGTACTTC. Protein: CASSELGRPDSYEQYF.

Many counts were recorded for this clonotype. The chain employs TRBV6-1 and TRBJ2-3; 8 bases agree with TRBD1. CDR1 and CDR2 from the germline V gene are MNHNS and SASEGT. The CDR3 consists of 13 residues. J gave up 3 bases and V 5 bases, and 1 base lay outside the gene matches. CDR3 sequence (DNA): TGTGCCAGCAGTCGGACAGGGACAGATACGCAGTATTTT. Residues: CASSRTGTDTQYF.

This clonotype was seen only a few times. The chain combines TRBV28 with TRBJ2-4; D call uncertain. The CDR3 length is 14 residues. CDR1 MDHEN and CDR2 SYDVKM come from the germline V gene. V dropped 7 bases and J dropped 6 bases, with 16 bases sitting between them. The CDR3 loop is CASTPEETANIQYF. CDR3 DNA: TGTGCCAGCACCCCAGAGGAGACCGCAAACATTCAGTACTTC.